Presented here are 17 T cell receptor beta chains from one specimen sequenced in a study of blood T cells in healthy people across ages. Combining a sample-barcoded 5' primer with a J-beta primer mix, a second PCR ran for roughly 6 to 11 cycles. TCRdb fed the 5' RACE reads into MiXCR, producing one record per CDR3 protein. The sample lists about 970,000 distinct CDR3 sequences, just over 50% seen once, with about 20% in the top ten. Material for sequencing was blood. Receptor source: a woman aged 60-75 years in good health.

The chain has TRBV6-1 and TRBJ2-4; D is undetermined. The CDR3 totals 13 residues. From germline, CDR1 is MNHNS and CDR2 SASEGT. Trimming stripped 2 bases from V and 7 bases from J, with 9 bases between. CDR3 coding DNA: TGTGCCAGCAGTGAAACGGAGAGGAACATTCAGTACTTC. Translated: CASSETERNIQYF.

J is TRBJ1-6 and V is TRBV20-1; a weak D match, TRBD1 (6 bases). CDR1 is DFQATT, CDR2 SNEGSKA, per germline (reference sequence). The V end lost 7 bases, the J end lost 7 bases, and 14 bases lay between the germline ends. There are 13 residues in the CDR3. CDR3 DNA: TGCAGTGGTCTGGCAGGGGCCAATTCACCCCTCCACTTT. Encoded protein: CSGLAGANSPLHF.

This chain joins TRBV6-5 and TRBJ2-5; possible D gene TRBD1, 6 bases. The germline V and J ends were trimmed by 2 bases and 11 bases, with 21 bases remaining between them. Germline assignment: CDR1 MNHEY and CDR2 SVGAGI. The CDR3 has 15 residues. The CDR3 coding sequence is TGTGCCAGCAGTTACGGACAGATAGGGGTTAATGAGCAGTACTTC. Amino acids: CASSYGQIGVNEQYF.

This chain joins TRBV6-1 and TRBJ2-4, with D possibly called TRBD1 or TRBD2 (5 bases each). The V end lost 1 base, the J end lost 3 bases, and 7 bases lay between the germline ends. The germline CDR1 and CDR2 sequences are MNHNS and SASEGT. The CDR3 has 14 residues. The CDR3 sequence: CASSEGGSKNIQYF. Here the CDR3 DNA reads TGTGCCAGCAGTGAAGGGGGGAGCAAAAACATTCAGTACTTC.

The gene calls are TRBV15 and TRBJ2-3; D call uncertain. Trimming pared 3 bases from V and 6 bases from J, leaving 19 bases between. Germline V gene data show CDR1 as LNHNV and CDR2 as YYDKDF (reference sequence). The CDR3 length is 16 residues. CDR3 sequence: CATSSPRWGNKDTQYF. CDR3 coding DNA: TGTGCCACCAGCAGCCCCCGATGGGGAAACAAGGATACGCAGTATTTT.

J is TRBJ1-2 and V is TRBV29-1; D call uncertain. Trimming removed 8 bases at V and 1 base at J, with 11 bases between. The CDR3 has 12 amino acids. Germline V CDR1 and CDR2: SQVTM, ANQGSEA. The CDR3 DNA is TGCAGCTCTGGGCGGCTTAACTATGGCTACACCTTC. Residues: CSSGRLNYGYTF.

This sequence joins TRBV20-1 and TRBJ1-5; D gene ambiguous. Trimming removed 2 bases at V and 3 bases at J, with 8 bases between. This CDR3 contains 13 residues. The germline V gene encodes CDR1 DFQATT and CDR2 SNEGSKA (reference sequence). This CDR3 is CSARSSYNQPQHF. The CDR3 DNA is TGCAGTGCTAGATCCAGCTACAATCAGCCCCAGCATTTT.

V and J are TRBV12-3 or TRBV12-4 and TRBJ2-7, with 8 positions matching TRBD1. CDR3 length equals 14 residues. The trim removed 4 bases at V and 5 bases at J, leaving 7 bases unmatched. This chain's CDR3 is CASSWTGRSDEQYF. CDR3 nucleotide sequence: TGTGCCAGCAGTTGGACAGGGAGATCCGACGAGCAGTACTTC.

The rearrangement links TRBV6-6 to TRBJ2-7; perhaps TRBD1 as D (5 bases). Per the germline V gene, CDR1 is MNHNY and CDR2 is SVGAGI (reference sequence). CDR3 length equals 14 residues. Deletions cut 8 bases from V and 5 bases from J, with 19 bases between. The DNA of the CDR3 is TGTGCCAGCTCCCTTCAGGGTCCGACGGACGAGCAGTACTTC. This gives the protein CASSLQGPTDEQYF.

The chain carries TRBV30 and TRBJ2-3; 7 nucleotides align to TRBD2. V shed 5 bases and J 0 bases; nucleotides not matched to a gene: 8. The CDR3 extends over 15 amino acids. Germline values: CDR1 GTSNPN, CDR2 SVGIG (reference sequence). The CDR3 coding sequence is TGTGCCTGGTCCCTAGCGGTATCTAGCACAGATACGCAGTATTTT. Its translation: CAWSLAVSSTDTQYF.

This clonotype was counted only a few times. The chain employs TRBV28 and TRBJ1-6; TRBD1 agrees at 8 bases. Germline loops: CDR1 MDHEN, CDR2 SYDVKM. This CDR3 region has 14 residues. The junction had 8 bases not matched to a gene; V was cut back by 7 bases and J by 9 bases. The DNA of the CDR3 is TGTGCCAGCAAAAGTTGGGACAGGCTTTCACCCCTCCACTTT. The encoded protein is CASKSWDRLSPLHF.

CDR3 region: CASSVRQSDSPLHF. The CDR3 nucleotides are TGTGCCAGCAGTGTCCGGCAGAGTGATTCACCCCTCCACTTT. The chain joins TRBV2 to TRBJ1-6; the D is unclear. V was cut by 4 bases and J by 8 bases, with 12 bases left in between. From germline, CDR1 is SNHLY and CDR2 FYNNEI. The CDR3 length is 14 residues.

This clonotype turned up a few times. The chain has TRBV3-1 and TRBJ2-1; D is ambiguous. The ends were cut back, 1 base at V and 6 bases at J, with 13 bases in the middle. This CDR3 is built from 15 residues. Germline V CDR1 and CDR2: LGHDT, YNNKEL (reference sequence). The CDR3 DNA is TGTGCCAGCAGCCAAGTTCCCTTCTCAGGCAATGAGCAGTTCTTC. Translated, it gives CASSQVPFSGNEQFF.

CDR3 nucleotides: TGCAGTGCTAGGTCCGGGGCAGATACGCAGTATTTT. It is translated as CSARSGADTQYF. The chain joins TRBV20-1 to TRBJ2-3, with D perhaps matching TRBD2 (5 bases). Germline CDR1 is DFQATT and CDR2 is SNEGSKA (reference sequence). This CDR3 contains 12 residues. The ends were cut back, 3 bases at V and 4 bases at J, with 8 bases in the middle.

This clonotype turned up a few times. The CDR3 DNA follows: TGCAGTCCCTTTTCTAATGAGCAGTTCTTC. Amino acids: CSPFSNEQFF. The rearrangement joins TRBV20-1 to TRBJ2-1; D is unresolved. This CDR3 contains 10 residues. Trimming took 8 bases from V and 7 from J, leaving 9 bases between them. Germline CDR1 reads DFQATT; CDR2 reads SNEGSKA (reference sequence).

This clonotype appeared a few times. CDR3: CSATYRVGQGGRNYNEQFF. For the CDR3, the DNA is TGCAGTGCTACTTACCGGGTGGGACAGGGGGGTCGGAATTACAATGAGCAGTTCTTC. V and J are TRBV20-1 and TRBJ2-1; the match to TRBD1 covers 11 bases. V trimming: 4 bases; J trimming: 4 bases; junction bases outside the gene matches: 18. CDR1 DFQATT and CDR2 SNEGSKA come from the germline V gene (reference sequence). The CDR3 totals 19 residues.

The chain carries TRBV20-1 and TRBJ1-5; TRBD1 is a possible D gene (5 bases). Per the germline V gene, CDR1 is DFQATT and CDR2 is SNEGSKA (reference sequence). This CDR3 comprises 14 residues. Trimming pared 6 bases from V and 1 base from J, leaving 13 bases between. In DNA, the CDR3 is TGCAGTGCACAATCCGGGGGAAGCAATCAGCCCCAGCATTTT. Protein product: CSAQSGGSNQPQHF.